These T cell receptor beta chains were read from a single sample in a study of cytomegalovirus exposure and HLA in healthy donors. TCRdb keeps only in-frame clones here, not all; method: immunoSEQ multiplex PCR. The sample comprises fewer than 85,000 clones, about 95% of which are singletons, and 0.55% to 0.65% rests with the top ten. Sequences were obtained from PBMCs. Receptors originate from a young woman in good health and CMV-seronegative. Both conserved end residues are part of each CDR3. The D gene is left open where the match is weak. Where a row states a size, it is once, few, many or the class of an expanded clone; other rows omit it.

clone size	J gene	V gene	D gene	CDR3 protein	CDR3 DNA
.	TRBJ1-4	TRBV7-9	.	CASSLALGEVEKLFF	TGTGCCAGCAGCTTAGCGCTGGGGGAGGTTGAAAAACTGTTTTTT
.	TRBJ1-2	TRBV9	.	CASSRRRTDYGYTF	TGTGCCAGCAGCAGAAGACGGACTGACTATGGCTACACCTTC
.	TRBJ2-2	TRBV11-3	.	CASSRQGKAGELFF	TGTGCCAGCAGCCGCCAGGGGAAGGCCGGGGAGCTGTTTTTT
.	TRBJ2-7	TRBV6-9	TRBD1	CASKERTGTGETYEQYF	TGTGCCAGCAAAGAGCGAACCGGGACAGGGGAAACCTACGAGCAGTACTTC
.	TRBJ2-3	TRBV11-2	.	CASSPGTRSTDTQYF	TGTGCCAGCAGCCCCGGGACAAGAAGCACAGATACGCAGTATTTT
.	TRBJ1-2	TRBV28	TRBD1	CANQGADGYTF	TGTGCCAACCAGGGGGCGGATGGCTACACCTTC
.	TRBJ2-7	TRBV30	TRBD2	CAWSPSGGAGFSYEQYF	TGTGCCTGGAGCCCTAGCGGGGGGGCCGGTTTCTCCTACGAGCAGTACTTC
few	TRBJ1-1	TRBV7-9	TRBD1	CASSSGQGVSEAFF	TGTGCCAGCAGCTCCGGTCAGGGGGTCTCTGAAGCTTTCTTT
.	TRBJ1-1	TRBV9	.	CASSVSAAVPNTEAFF	TGTGCCAGCAGCGTATCGGCAGCGGTTCCTAACACTGAAGCTTTCTTT
few	TRBJ2-7	TRBV7-2	.	CASSLGLGGSYEQYF	TGTGCCAGCAGCCTGGGCCTAGGGGGTTCCTACGAGCAGTACTTC